The rows below give T cell receptor beta chains drawn from one sample of a study of glioma-infiltrating T cells. TCRdb fed the multiplex PCR reads into MiXCR, producing one record per CDR3 protein. The table records some 93,000 distinct CDR3 sequences, about 37% of them present only once. Sequenced material: glioma tissue, nonneoplastic brain tissue, or PBMCs (not recorded which). The receptors were sampled from a human donor with low-grade glioma or glioblastoma, undergoing nonglioma brain surgery, or in good health (not recorded which). Each CDR3 is given with its conserved first and last residue. Each record gives: clone size, D gene, V gene, J gene, CDR3 DNA, CDR3 protein. D genes are given only for firm matches. Part of the rows lack a size; the others show once, few, many or a class for expanded clones.

many,TRBD1,TRBV2,TRBJ1-5,TGTGCCAGCACCAGAGGGGGACAGGGGGTATATAGCAATCAGCCCCAGCATTTT,CASTRGGQGVYSNQPQHF
many,NA,TRBV24-1,TRBJ1-2,TGTGCCACCAGTGACCCTAACAGGGACCCTAACTATGGCTACACCTTC,CATSDPNRDPNYGYTF
many,NA,TRBV12-3/TRBV12-4,TRBJ2-1,TGTGCCAGCAGCCTTAAGGGGGATGAGCAGTTCTTC,CASSLKGDEQFF
many,TRBD1,TRBV16,TRBJ2-7,TGTGCCAGCAGCCCGGGACAGAACGAGCAGTACTTC,CASSPGQNEQYF
NA,NA,TRBV6-5,TRBJ2-7,TGTGCCAGCAATTACCCACAAGTCTCCCACGAGCAGTACTTC,CASNYPQVSHEQYF
many,NA,TRBV12-3/TRBV12-4,TRBJ2-3,TGTGCCAGCAGTTTGACTGCCCGGGGGGCCGCAAATACGCAGTATTTT,CASSLTARGAANTQYF
many,NA,TRBV20-1,TRBJ2-3,TGCAGTGCTAGAGACCCAGTCGGGACAACTAGCACAGATACGCAGTATTTT,CSARDPVGTTSTDTQYF
many,TRBD1,TRBV5-1,TRBJ1-1,TGCGCCAGCAGCCGCGGGACAGGGGAAAACACTGAAGCTTTCTTT,CASSRGTGENTEAFF
NA,TRBD2,TRBV29-1,TRBJ2-1,TGCAGCGTGGAACAAACCGGGACTAGCAACAATGAGCAGTTCTTC,CSVEQTGTSNNEQFF
many,NA,TRBV7-7,TRBJ2-5,TGTGCCAGCAGCGCGGGACCATTAGGGGGAGAGACCCAGTACTTC,CASSAGPLGGETQYF
many,TRBD2,TRBV5-1,TRBJ2-3,TGCGCCAGCAGCCTGATGACTAGCGGGATTTCCACAGATACGCAGTATTTT,CASSLMTSGISTDTQYF
many,TRBD2,TRBV7-2,TRBJ2-3,TGTGCCAGCAGCTTAGGTACGGGAGGATCCCCAGATACGCAGTATTTT,CASSLGTGGSPDTQYF
many,TRBD1,TRBV29-1,TRBJ2-7,TGCAGCGCTTGCCTCGGGACAGGGGGCTACGAGCAGTACTTC,CSACLGTGGYEQYF
many,NA,TRBV27,TRBJ2-7,TGTGCCAGCAGTTTAGGAGGGGGCTACGAGCAGTACTTC,CASSLGGGYEQYF
many,TRBD1,TRBV29-1,TRBJ2-5,TGCAGCGTTCAAACCGGGACAGGGGGCCGAGAGACCCAGTACTTC,CSVQTGTGGRETQYF
many,TRBD1,TRBV18,TRBJ1-1,TGTGCCAGCTCACTGGACAGGATCACTGAAGCTTTCTTT,CASSLDRITEAFF
once,TRBD1,TRBV2,TRBJ2-7,TGTGCCAGCAGCGTCGGGACAGAAAACGACCACGAGCAGTACTTC,CASSVGTENDHEQYF
NA,TRBD1,TRBV9,TRBJ2-7,TGTGCCAAACCCAGCCGGGACAGGGGGCGCGAGCAGTACTTC,CAKPSRDRGREQYF
many,NA,TRBV2,TRBJ1-3,TGTGCCAGCACCCAGGGGTTATATGGAAACACCATATATTTT,CASTQGLYGNTIYF
many,NA,TRBV5-4,TRBJ1-6,TGTGCCAGCAGCACGGACAGAAGCTCCTATAATTCACCCCTCCACTTT,CASSTDRSSYNSPLHF
many,NA,TRBV24-1,TRBJ2-1,TGTGCCACCAGTGACCTCCGCCGGGGCGGGCTGAACAATGAGCAGTTCTTC,CATSDLRRGGLNNEQFF
NA,NA,TRBV5-1,TRBJ1-3,TGCGCCAGCAGCTTGGGACAAAACTACGGCTCTGGAAACACCGTATATTTC,CASSLGQNYGSGNTVYF
many,TRBD2,TRBV11-2,TRBJ2-1,TGTGCCAGCAGGGGACTAGCTGCCAATGAGCAGTTCTTC,CASRGLAANEQFF
NA,TRBD1,TRBV28,TRBJ2-3,TGTGCCAGCAGCCGACAGGGGCCCTTACTCCGTGATACGCAGTATTTT,CASSRQGPLLRDTQYF
many,TRBD2,TRBV5-8,TRBJ2-7,TGTGCCAGCAGCCGGGGGGGAGGGGAGACCTACGAGCAGTACTTC,CASSRGGGETYEQYF
many,NA,TRBV18,TRBJ2-5,TGTGCCAGCTCCCGGGAGAAGGGACGGAAAGAGACCCAGTACTTC,CASSREKGRKETQYF
many,NA,TRBV6-1,TRBJ2-7,TGTGCCAGCAGTTATTCGGGGGACGAGCAGTACTTC,CASSYSGDEQYF
many,TRBD2,TRBV5-1,TRBJ2-3,TGCGCCAGCACCACTAGCGGCTACACAGATACGCAGTATTTT,CASTTSGYTDTQYF
NA,NA,TRBV2,TRBJ2-3,TGTGCCAGCAGCCCTCGCTGGGAAGTCATACCGGGAGATACCCAGTATTTT,CASSPRWEVIPGDTQYF
many,NA,TRBV10-3,TRBJ2-1,TGTGCCATCAGCCCTGCAGACGATGAGCAGTTCTTC,CAISPADDEQFF
few,NA,TRBV5-6,TRBJ2-2,TGTGCCAGCAGCTTTCGTTCCGGGCCTAACACCGGGGAGCTGTTTTTT,CASSFRSGPNTGELFF
many,NA,TRBV28,TRBJ1-5,TGTGCCAGCAGTTTAGGGGGGATTCAGCCCCAGCATTTT,CASSLGGIQPQHF
NA,TRBD1,TRBV7-2,TRBJ1-5,TGTGCCAGCAGTCCACAGGGGCCGGATCATTCCCAGCATTTT,CASSPQGPDHSQHF
many,NA,TRBV2,TRBJ1-1,TGTGCCAGCAGAGCACCGGGGCTAAACACTGAAGCTTTCTTT,CASRAPGLNTEAFF
many,TRBD1,TRBV3-1,TRBJ2-1,TGTGCCAGCAGCCAAGGGACAGGGCACAATGAGCAGTTCTTC,CASSQGTGHNEQFF
many,NA,TRBV18,TRBJ1-1,TGTGCCAGCTCGCAGGGGAACACTGAAGCTTTCTTT,CASSQGNTEAFF
few,NA,TRBV10-1,TRBJ2-2,TGCGCCGGCAGTGAGTCGATAAGCACCGGGGAGCTGTTTTTT,CAGSESISTGELFF
many,TRBD1,TRBV7-2,TRBJ2-5,TGTGCCAGCAGCTCCTACAGGGGCGCAGAGACCCAGTACTTC,CASSSYRGAETQYF
NA,NA,TRBV29-1,TRBJ1-4,TGCAGCGTCATACTGGGCTCGGACGAAAAACTGTTTTTT,CSVILGSDEKLFF
NA,TRBD2,TRBV5-1,TRBJ2-2,TGCGCCAGCAGCTTGGGACTAGCGGGGAGCAGCACCGGGGAGCTGTTTTTT,CASSLGLAGSSTGELFF
NA,NA,TRBV7-9,TRBJ1-4,TGTGCCAGCAGCTCGCGGGGTGAGAAACTGTTTTTT,CASSSRGEKLFF
many,NA,TRBV4-1,TRBJ1-6,TGCGCCAGCAGCCAAGTAGGGGCCGTAAGTTCACCCCTCCACTTT,CASSQVGAVSSPLHF
many,TRBD2,TRBV15,TRBJ2-1,TGTGCCACCAGCTCCCAAGGAGGTAGCGGGAGAGGGAATGAGCAGTTCTTC,CATSSQGGSGRGNEQFF
many,NA,TRBV5-4,TRBJ1-1,TGTGCCAGCAGCTTGGTGGGGGGGCTACTCACTGAAGCTTTCTTT,CASSLVGGLLTEAFF
many,TRBD2,TRBV27,TRBJ2-3,TGTGCCAGCAGTTCCCGGACTAGCGGGGGGGGAGATACGCAGTATTTT,CASSSRTSGGGDTQYF
many,TRBD2,TRBV2,TRBJ2-1,TGTGCCAGCAGTGAAGCGCAAGCGGGGTTCCCACTCTTC,CASSEAQAGFPLF
NA,TRBD2,TRBV28,TRBJ2-2,TGTGTCAGCAGTGCCACTCGCGGGGGGAACACCGGGGGGCTGTTTTTT,CVSSATRGGNTGGLFF
many,TRBD1,TRBV5-4,TRBJ1-1,TGTGCCAGCAGCTCTCCCGGGACAGGGGTGAACACTGAAGCTTTCTTT,CASSSPGTGVNTEAFF
NA,NA,TRBV6-2/TRBV6-3,TRBJ2-5,TGTGCCAGCAGGGCAGGACAGCCCCGGACCCAGTACTTC,CASRAGQPRTQYF